The rows below give T cell receptor beta chains drawn from one sample of a study of T cells in narcolepsy. Assay used: immunoSEQ multiplex PCR; TCRdb lists only in-frame clones, some missing. The sample records roughly 30,000 clones, more than 75% being singletons. Source material: memory (CD45RA-) CD4+ T cells from blood. The source is a human donor in good health. Both conserved end residues are part of each CDR3. D genes are given only for firm matches. Only part of the rows carry a size: once, few, many, or a class if the clone is expanded.

TRBD2,TRBV2,TRBJ2-1,-,TGTGCCAGCAGGACTAGCGGGGGAGCCTATGAGCAGTTCTTC,CASRTSGGAYEQFF
-,TRBV7-2,TRBJ2-7,-,TGTGCCAGCAGCCCGGGTCGGACTATAAACGAGCAGTACTTC,CASSPGRTINEQYF
TRBD1,TRBV19,TRBJ1-2,-,TGTGCCAGCAGCCGGGACAGGGGGCCGGGTGGCTATGGCTACACCTTC,CASSRDRGPGGYGYTF
-,TRBV28,TRBJ2-5,-,TGTGCCAGCAGTTTTGTGACGGGAGCCAGAGAGACCCAGTACTTC,CASSFVTGARETQYF
TRBD2,TRBV11-2,TRBJ2-7,-,TGTGCCAGCAGCCTAACTAGCGGGAGGCCTGTTACCTACGAGCAGTACTTC,CASSLTSGRPVTYEQYF
-,TRBV5-1,TRBJ2-3,-,TGCGCCAGCAGCCCTTGGGGGTTAAGGACAGATTTCAATTCTAGCACAGATACGCAGTATTTT,CASSPWGLRTDFNSSTDTQYF
-,TRBV7-2,TRBJ1-5,-,TGTGCCAGCAGCTTAGTGGGAGGCAATCAGCCCCAGCATTTT,CASSLVGGNQPQHF
-,TRBV30,TRBJ1-1,once,TGTGCCTGGAGGGGCAGCCGCACTGAAGCTTTCTTT,CAWRGSRTEAFF
-,TRBV5-1,TRBJ2-3,once,TGCGCCAGCAGGTTGGGGGCAGGGCGCACAGATACGCAGTATTTT,CASRLGAGRTDTQYF
-,TRBV5-5,TRBJ2-1,-,TGTGCCAGCAGCTCATCGAGGACGGCCTACAATGAGCAGTTCTTC,CASSSSRTAYNEQFF
-,TRBV4-2,TRBJ2-7,-,TGTGCCAGCAGCCAATTCGGGAGAAACGAGCAGTACTTC,CASSQFGRNEQYF
TRBD2,TRBV7-2,TRBJ2-1,-,TGTGCCAGCAGCTTAGGTGCGGCTAGCGGGAGATTGAATGTTATGATGCAGTTCTTC,CASSLGAASGRLNVMMQFF
-,TRBV7-3,TRBJ1-5,once,TGTGCCAGCAGCTTTTGGACAGTTAGCAATCAGCCCCAGCATTTT,CASSFWTVSNQPQHF
TRBD1,TRBV28,TRBJ1-2,-,TGTGCCAGCAGTCCCGATACAGGGGGGAACTATGGCTACACCTTC,CASSPDTGGNYGYTF
-,TRBV30,TRBJ2-1,-,TGTGCCTGGAGTGTCAAGACCGGGGGGCTGAGCTCCTACAATGAGCAGTTCTTC,CAWSVKTGGLSSYNEQFF